The clone carrying this TCR beta chain was observed at least ten times. Antigen unknown. This entry belongs to a study of breast tumors, draining lymph nodes, adjacent tissues. Study-wide findings and caveats: Tumors had less TCR diversity than lymph nodes, more than nontumor tissue. Luminal-like breast cancer showed significantly greater tumor-nontumor repertoire similarity than basal-like breast cancer did. That most tumor T cells come from lymph nodes remained unproven.

Each CDR3 protein is one row after TCRdb ran MiXCR on the multiplex PCR reads. The data contain about 230,000 distinct CDR3 sequences, 32% of them singletons. The lymph nodes were axillary draining lymph nodes from breast cancer patients. CDR1 MNHEY and CDR2 SVGEGT come from the germline V gene. This CDR3 has 18 amino acids. V lost 5 bases to trimming and J lost 6 bases; unmatched junction nucleotides: 19. The receptor's source is a female donor with breast cancer. Some clones in this sample may be carry-over from other donors' samples. The sequenced sample consisted of axillary lymph node tissue. V and J are TRBV6-2 or TRBV6-3 and TRBJ2-1, with 7 bases lining up with TRBD1. CDR3 in amino acids: CASSRTGTRVALGNEQFF. CDR3 nucleotide sequence: TGTGCCAGCAGTCGGACAGGTACTAGGGTTGCTTTGGGCAATGAGCAGTTCTTC.